This record covers a single T cell receptor (beta chain). The table came from immunoSEQ multiplex PCR; TCRdb's copy has only in-frame clones and leaves some out. This table has tens of thousands of clones, 85% to 95% appearing once. This sample was included in a study of technical replicates of blood from a few donors. Trimming pared 0 bases from V and 2 bases from J, leaving 8 bases between. Germline CDR1 MGHRA, CDR2 YSYEKL. This CDR3 has 15 amino acids. The gene calls are TRBV4-1 and TRBJ2-1; D might be TRBD1 (6 bases). Source material: T cells isolated from PBMCs. The receptor was derived from a human donor in good health. CDR3 nucleotides: TGCGCCAGCAGCCAAGATCGACAGGCCTACAATGAGCAGTTCTTC. Amino acid sequence: CASSQDRQAYNEQFF.